These T cell receptor beta chains were read from a single sample in a study of CD8 T cells in ankylosing spondylitis. TCRdb processed the 5' RACE reads anew with MiXCR; each CDR3 protein has one entry. The table includes 250,000 to 350,000 distinct CDR3 sequences, 6.5% to 10% detected once. What was sequenced was blood, either unsorted or a sorted T cell fraction (not recorded which). These receptors came from a male donor with ankylosing spondylitis. The CDR3 runs from the conserved cysteine through the conserved F or W. Some rows have no size entry. The others give once, few or many, or a class for an expanded clone.

j_call clone_size cdr3_length v_call cdr3_aa
TRBJ2-1 many 13 TRBV4-2 CASSQVDYNEQFF
TRBJ2-1 many 16 TRBV7-2 CASSLTSGLSYNEQFF
TRBJ2-6 . 17 TRBV4-2 CASSQEGPLSGANVLTF
TRBJ2-1 . 16 TRBV30 CAWSPGLPTAYNEQFF
TRBJ2-3 . 14 TRBV5-1 CASSKDRGAGTQYF
TRBJ2-5 . 16 TRBV7-2 CASSLAPGGYRETQYF
TRBJ1-1 . 13 TRBV5-1 CASSLAAGSEAFF
TRBJ1-5 few 14 TRBV4-2 CASSHTGGDQPQHF
TRBJ2-5 few 17 TRBV4-3 CASSQAVGGGPYGTQYF
TRBJ2-1 many 12 TRBV29-1 CSVERIYNEQFF
TRBJ1-3 many 15 TRBV7-9 CASSLWQDSGNTIYF
TRBJ1-1 few 16 TRBV27 CASSSPIRDTNTEAFF
TRBJ2-1 . 14 TRBV5-4 CASSAGTGTHFPFF
TRBJ2-3 . 15 TRBV29-1 CSVDESGSSTDTQYF
TRBJ2-1 . 14 TRBV5-1 CASSFTSSDNEQFF
TRBJ2-5 . 14 TRBV18 CASSPGTGAETQYF
TRBJ2-1 few 13 TRBV5-4 CASSRAVYNEQFF
TRBJ1-4 few 15 TRBV3-1 CASSQDGTGWEKLFF
TRBJ2-7 . 15 TRBV7-2 CASSLFRGLAGEQYF
TRBJ1-1 few 16 TRBV29-1 CSVEDPNRVVSTEAFF
TRBJ2-7 many 16 TRBV5-1 CASSPNPGGASYEQYF
TRBJ2-1 few 16 TRBV3-1 CASSPIAGGLYNEQFF
TRBJ1-2 many 14 TRBV6-5 CASSYSRGADGYTF
TRBJ2-1 . 13 TRBV12-3/TRBV12-4 CASRGNWGNEQFF
TRBJ1-2 few 15 TRBV5-1 CASSPFGQGLNGYTF
TRBJ2-7 . 13 TRBV6-6 CTDCVGWSYEQYF
TRBJ2-3 . 17 TRBV29-1 CSVGPLKTSGRADTQYF
TRBJ2-7 . 13 TRBV12-3/TRBV12-4 CASMAGSLDEQYF